Listed here is a single T cell receptor beta chain. What this receptor recognizes is not known. No quality values exist for individual bases; no much larger clone is one base distant. RNA was extracted using the RNeasy kit, and roughly 0.5 to 1 microgram was reverse transcribed with random hexamers. The immunoSEQ multiplex PCR assay, covering 54 Vbeta and 13 Jbeta segments, was used to amplify TCR beta CDR3 regions. PCR amplification bias was corrected by using a synthetic template baseline for primer optimization and computational correction. The source study handled its data this way. Reads were annotated to V, D and J genes according to IMGT and were analyzed with immunoSEQ Analyzer, with only productive sequences retained. Clonality was calculated as one minus the Shannon entropy normalized by log2 of the number of productive unique sequences. For each patient and control, public and private clones were evaluated within the 100 most prevalent clones. Susac-specific clones were defined as absent from healthy and MS cohorts, some 1,000 published viral clones and other ImmuneACCESS disease sequences. TCRdb reprocessing: public reads trimmed at Q25 with fastp, clones called with MiXCR, in-frame beta chains kept. Under each unique CDR3 protein, matching rows form one entry showing the most common genes and DNA. The V and J calls and clone size are TCRdb's, not the authors'. The sample table shows roughly 200,000 distinct CDR3 sequences, and approximately 94% are seen once. The leading ten clones occupy roughly 0.11% of the sample.

V was cut back by 4 bases and J by 0 bases, leaving a gap of 8 bases between them. In the germline V gene, CDR1 corresponds to SGHDT and CDR2 to YYEEEE. There are 15 amino acids in the CDR3, from cysteine to phenylalanine inclusive. The read is trimmed to its CDR3 DNA, 45 bases read in frame from base 1. The sample comes from a study of CD8 T cells in Susac syndrome (dated by TCRdb to the late 2010s). With respect to the entire study: Among the Susac syndrome patients who were sequenced, clinically active disease was present in about six and clinical remission was observed in roughly eight. Repertoire sequencing was used to test whether CD8+ T cell activation and differentiation in Susac syndrome was antigen driven. Susac syndrome patients were therapy-naive, on corticosteroids (some also receiving IVIg), or on IVIg alone at blood withdrawal.

High-throughput TCR beta sequencing profiled peripheral blood CD8+ and CD4+ T cells from healthy donors, Susac syndrome patients and multiple sclerosis patients. The Susac syndrome patients fulfilled recently defined diagnostic criteria for either definite or probable disease. Bulk CD8+ and CD4+ T cells were purified by magnetic negative isolation, while CD8+ TEMRA cells were enriched using FACS. Blood was drawn into EDTA tubes, processed within 24 hours, and PBMCs were isolated by density gradient centrifugation. PBMCs intended for TCR sequencing were cryopreserved in liquid nitrogen and were subsequently thawed in a 37 degrees C water bath. The sorted or isolated CD4+, CD8+ and CD8+ TEMRA cells reached a purity of at least 90%. General conclusions and limits of the study: The number of individuals in the TCR sequencing and HLA analysis was recognized as being relatively small. The CD4+ T cell repertoire of patients with Susac syndrome showed no detectable clonal expansion.

The chain was built from TRBV5-6 and TRBJ2-6; the D gene cannot be resolved reliably. This TCR came from a human donor with Susac syndrome. Sequencing was carried out using CD4+ T cells from PBMCs. The CDR3 region has the sequence CASSPGPSGANVLTF. The nucleotide sequence is given as TGTGCCAGCAGCCCCGGTCCCTCTGGGGCCAACGTCCTGACTTTC.